The 24 T cell receptor beta chains in this list originate from one sample, sequenced in a study of early T cells in non-severe SARS-CoV-2 infection. In TCRdb, the 5' RACE reads were re-called with MiXCR into one record per CDR3 protein. Found here are 85,000 to 95,000 distinct CDR3 sequences, approximately 17% of them singletons; the top ten hold around 4.9%. The sequencing used whole blood, collected at baseline. These receptors were taken from an adult who was a healthcare worker with PCR-confirmed SARS-CoV-2 infection or an uninfected control (not recorded which).

There are many counts of this clonotype. V usage is TRBV7-9 and J usage is TRBJ2-1; 9 positions agree with TRBD2. This CDR3 contains 16 residues. V lost 4 bases, J lost 7 bases, and 11 bases stayed unmatched. The germline CDR1 and CDR2 sequences are SEHNR and FQNEAQ (reference sequence). CDR3 residues: CASSSAGLAGLNEQFF. As DNA, the CDR3 is TGTGCCAGCAGCTCCGCGGGGCTAGCGGGACTAAATGAGCAGTTCTTC.

The rearrangement joins TRBV7-9 to TRBJ1-5; 7 bases map to TRBD1. This CDR3 region has 12 residues. Germline V gene sequence: CDR1 SEHNR, CDR2 FQNEAQ (reference sequence). V was pared by 8 bases and J by 3 bases, with 1 base of the junction left unmatched. Here the CDR3 DNA reads TGTGCCAGCGGGACAGACAATCAGCCCCAGCATTTT. Protein sequence: CASGTDNQPQHF.

The chain couples TRBV29-1 to TRBJ1-3, with D hard to call. This CDR3 comprises 14 residues. With 3 bases removed from V and 3 bases from J, the gap between germline ends came to 12 bases. Per the germline V gene, CDR1 is SQVTM and CDR2 is ANQGSEA. The CDR3 region is CSVEESRGGNTIYF. DNA of the CDR3: TGCAGCGTTGAGGAATCGAGAGGTGGAAACACCATATATTTT.

V usage is TRBV7-2 and J usage is TRBJ2-7; D remains unclear. The CDR3 contains 14 residues. Germline CDR1 SGHTA, CDR2 FQGNSA. Trimming removed 5 bases from V and 3 bases from J, with 14 bases in between. CDR3 amino acids: CASSPPPADYEQYF. Written as DNA, the CDR3 is TGTGCCAGCAGCCCGCCTCCGGCGGACTACGAGCAGTACTTC. Full variable domain (rest looked up from reference TRBV7-2 and TRBJ2-7): GAGVSQSPSNKVTEKGKDVELRCDPISGHTALYWYRQSLGQGLEFLIYFQGNSAPDKSGLPSDRFSAERTGGSVSTLTIQRTQQEDSAVYLCASSPPPADYEQYFGPGTRLTVT.

CDR3 bases: TGTGCCAGGGGCCCAAATACGCAGTATTTT. It translates to CARGPNTQYF. The V gene is TRBV7-9, the J gene TRBJ2-3; D not certain. CDR1 and CDR2 from the germline V gene are SEHNR and FQNEAQ (reference sequence). This CDR3 region has 10 residues. The V end was cut by 9 bases, the J end by 7 bases, with 8 bases between. Supplemented by reference TRBV7-9 and TRBJ2-3, the full variable domain reads DTGVSQNPRHKITKRGQNVTFRCDPISEHNRLYWYRQTLGQGPEFLTYFQNEAQLEKSRLLSDRFSAERPKGSFSTLEIQRTEQGDSAMYLCARGPNTQYFGPGTRLTVL.

The V gene is TRBV2, the J gene TRBJ2-3; unclear D gene. Germline values: CDR1 SNHLY, CDR2 FYNNEI. This CDR3 contains 15 residues. V lost 3 bases to trimming and J lost 5 bases, with 15 bases between them. This chain's CDR3 is CASSEVVGPGDTQYF. DNA for the CDR3: TGTGCCAGCAGTGAGGTGGTGGGCCCCGGAGATACGCAGTATTTT.

The V and J genes are TRBV6-6 and TRBJ2-3, with 9 bases matching TRBD2. V was clipped by 7 bases and J by 6 bases; unmatched bases: 5. The CDR3 consists of 13 residues. Germline V gene sequence: CDR1 MNHNY, CDR2 SVGAGI (reference sequence). CDR3 in amino acids: CASTWTSDDTQYF. CDR3 in DNA: TGTGCCAGCACCTGGACTAGCGACGATACGCAGTATTTT.

There are many counts of this clonotype. The chain combines TRBV20-1 with TRBJ2-7; the D is unclear. Trimming stripped 3 bases from V and 0 bases from J, with 9 bases between. CDR3 size: 13 residues. CDR1 and CDR2 (germline): DFQATT, SNEGSKA (reference sequence). The CDR3 sequence is CSASDTNSYEQYF. The CDR3 DNA reads as TGCAGTGCTAGCGACACCAACTCCTACGAGCAGTACTTC.

This clonotype came up many times. The chain links TRBV3-1 to TRBJ2-3; D tentatively reads TRBD1 or TRBD2 (6 bases each). From germline, CDR1 is LGHDT and CDR2 YNNKEL (reference sequence). V was trimmed by 4 bases and J by 7 bases, leaving 24 bases between them. The CDR3 sequence is 17 residues long. CDR3 nucleotide sequence: TGTGCCAGCAGCCGACCACCCGGAGGTGGGGGGCGATATACGCAGTATTTT. Protein: CASSRPPGGGGRYTQYF.

J is TRBJ2-3 and V is TRBV5-4; TRBD2 might be the D (6 bases). The CDR3 extends over 15 amino acids. V was cut by 1 base and J by 4 bases, with 13 bases left in between. Germline values: CDR1 SGHNT, CDR2 YYREEE (reference sequence). CDR3 coding DNA: TGTGCCAGCAGCTTGAAGGCGGGACGGCCAGATACGCAGTATTTT. Translation: CASSLKAGRPDTQYF.

This chain joins TRBV7-6 and TRBJ2-2; 8 bases fit TRBD2. CDR1 is SGHVS, CDR2 FNYEAQ, per germline. Unmatched junction bases numbered 9, after V lost 6 bases and J lost 0 bases. The CDR3 covers 17 residues. CDR3 DNA: TGTGCCAGCAGGTTTAGCACTAGCGGACCGAACACCGGGGAGCTGTTTTTT. Protein sequence: CASRFSTSGPNTGELFF.

The CDR3: CASSFRSKLNTEAFF. CDR3 DNA sequence: TGTGCCAGCAGTTTTCGTTCGAAGTTGAACACTGAAGCTTTCTTT. The rearrangement joins TRBV6-5 to TRBJ1-1; no clear D. Trimming cost V 4 bases and J 0 bases, with 12 bases left between them. The CDR3 length is 15 residues. Per the germline V gene, CDR1 is MNHEY and CDR2 is SVGAGI.

This clonotype was seen at least ten times. The V call is TRBV11-1, the J call TRBJ2-2; tentatively, D is TRBD2 (6 bases). This CDR3 region has 18 residues. V lost 4 bases, J lost 5 bases, and 23 bases lay in between. Germline CDR1 reads SGHAT; CDR2 reads FQDESV (reference sequence). The CDR3 DNA sequence: TGTGCCAGCAGCTCCCGGGCCCGGGACTCCTTTAGTACCGGGGAGCTGTTTTTT. As protein: CASSSRARDSFSTGELFF.

The chain combines TRBV19 with TRBJ1-1, with D possibly TRBD1 on 5 matching bases. The germline V and J ends were trimmed by 7 bases and 3 bases, with 18 bases remaining between them. The length of the CDR3 is 15 residues. Germline lookup yields CDR1 LNHDA and CDR2 SQIVND (reference sequence). In nucleotides, the CDR3 is TGTGCCAGTACCTGGGGGAAGGACCTATACACTGAAGCTTTCTTT. Residues: CASTWGKDLYTEAFF.

This clonotype was observed a few times. V and J are TRBV7-9 and TRBJ1-3; a weak D match, TRBD1 (6 bases). The CDR3 has 16 residues. Per germline, CDR1 SEHNR and CDR2 FQNEAQ (reference sequence). With 3 bases removed from V and 4 bases from J, the gap between germline ends came to 16 bases. CDR3 nucleotide sequence: TGTGCCAGCAGCTTCGAGAGACAGGTGGCAGGAAACACCATATATTTT. Amino acid sequence: CASSFERQVAGNTIYF.

The sample holds many counts of this clonotype. The chain carries TRBV7-3 and TRBJ2-5; D is unresolved. The CDR3 is made up of 13 amino acids. The germline gives CDR1 SGHTA, CDR2 FQGTGA. Trimming shortened V by 0 bases and J by 5 bases, and 7 bases separated the two germline ends. The CDR3 reads CASSLTGSETQYF. The CDR3 bases are TGTGCCAGCAGCTTAACGGGCAGCGAGACCCAGTACTTC.

The chain employs TRBV6-6 and TRBJ2-1; D is uncertain. CDR3 length: 15 amino acids. The V and J ends lost 9 bases and 5 bases respectively, with 20 bases between them. Germline V gene sequence: CDR1 MNHNY, CDR2 SVGAGI (reference sequence). The CDR3 bases are TGTGCCAGTTCCCTGATCCAAGGGCCCAACAATGAGCAGTTCTTC. This encodes CASSLIQGPNNEQFF.

The rearrangement uses TRBV6-1 and TRBJ1-3; D unresolved. Trimming removed 6 bases from V and 6 bases from J, with 9 bases in between. This CDR3 contains 12 residues. Germline loops: CDR1 MNHNS, CDR2 SASEGT. The CDR3 nucleotides read TGTGCCAGCAGCGCGGCATTAAACACCATATATTTT. It is translated as CASSAALNTIYF.

This clonotype was detected many times. This chain joins TRBV20-1 and TRBJ2-1; D perhaps matches TRBD2 (6 bases). CDR1 DFQATT and CDR2 SNEGSKA come from the germline V gene (reference sequence). V dropped 6 bases and J dropped 1 base, with 25 bases sitting between them. CDR3 length: 18 amino acids. The CDR3 region is CSATGSAGDSKSYNEQFF. Written as DNA, the CDR3 is TGCAGTGCGACCGGTTCGGCCGGGGACTCCAAATCCTACAATGAGCAGTTCTTC.

CDR3 nucleotides: TGTGCCAGCAGCGACCCCACTAGCGGGACCACAGATACGCAGTATTTT. Translated, it gives CASSDPTSGTTDTQYF. The rearrangement links TRBV6-2 or TRBV6-3 to TRBJ2-3, with 10 nucleotides matching TRBD2. The CDR3 contains 16 residues. CDR1 is MNHEY and CDR2 is SVGEGT in the germline V gene. Losses at the gene ends were 6 bases for V and 2 bases for J; bases not matched to a gene: 8.

This clonotype appeared a few times. The genes are TRBV28 and TRBJ2-2; D is unclear. V lost 3 bases and J lost 2, with 7 bases in between. This CDR3 contains 14 residues. Germline CDR1 is MDHEN and CDR2 is SYDVKM. The CDR3 region has the DNA TGTGCCAGCAGTTTCCCCACTAACACCGGGGAGCTGTTTTTT. Encoded protein: CASSFPTNTGELFF.

This clonotype showed up just a few times. The CDR3 DNA follows: TGTGCCAGCAGTTTACGTACTACCTACGAGCAGTACTTC. Translated, it gives CASSLRTTYEQYF. The chain carries TRBV6-6 and TRBJ2-7, with no clear D. Germline CDR1 reads MNHNY; CDR2 reads SVGAGI (reference sequence). The CDR3 loop spans 13 amino acids. The ends were cut back, 4 bases at V and 2 bases at J, with 9 bases in the middle.

The chain links TRBV20-1 to TRBJ2-7; TRBD1 might be the D (6 bases). Trimming left V 3 bases short and J 5 bases short, with 11 bases between. Germline-derived CDR1 and CDR2 are DFQATT and SNEGSKA (reference sequence). The CDR3 runs to 12 residues. CDR3 sequence reads: CSASEQGHEQYF. For the CDR3, the DNA is TGCAGTGCTAGCGAACAGGGACACGAGCAGTACTTC.

This rearrangement joins TRBV28 to TRBJ1-2; 7 nucleotides match TRBD1. Germline CDR1 and CDR2: MDHEN and SYDVKM. The CDR3 contains 13 residues. V shed 5 bases and J 4 bases; nucleotides not matched to a gene: 4. The CDR3 bases are TGTGCCAGCAGTGAGGACAGGCGCTATGGCTACACCTTC. Protein: CASSEDRRYGYTF.